This entry is about one TCR beta chain. J gave up 4 bases and V 0 bases, and 4 bases lay outside the gene matches. The CDR3 sequence is 15 residues long. Germline V lookup: CDR1 SGHRS, CDR2 YFSETQ. The data belong to a study of T cell changes during pregnancy in multiple sclerosis. The data were produced by immunoSEQ multiplex PCR, yet TCRdb's version contains in-frame clones alone and is incomplete. The top ten clones hold 6.9% of a sample with 25,000 to 30,000 clones, about nine tenths of them seen once. The source of this sequence is a female donor with multiple sclerosis, enrolled in a pregnancy study. The sample in question was CD8+ T cells from peripheral blood mononuclear cells, obtained in the second trimester of pregnancy. This chain links TRBV5-1 with TRBJ2-7; 10 nucleotides line up with TRBD1. The CDR3 reads CASSLGQGAMYEQYF. The CDR3 bases are TGCGCCAGCAGCTTGGGACAGGGGGCTATGTACGAGCAGTACTTC.